The 30 T cell receptor beta chains listed next were all sequenced from one sample in a study of T-cell reconstitution after alpha-beta-depleted transplantation in children. Molecular barcoding with unique molecular identifiers was used for the TCRbeta library. TCRdb reprocessed the PCR reads via MiXCR and lists one record per CDR3 protein. The profile shows 780,000 or so distinct CDR3 sequences, under 20% of them singletons. The material sequenced was PBMCs, mostly from graft donor cells, taken 360 days after TCRalphabeta/CD19-depleted stem cell transplant. These receptors all come from a male patient younger than 18 who had a stem cell transplant for acute lymphoblastic leukemia, so the T cells may come from the graft donor.

The chain couples TRBV12-3 or TRBV12-4 to TRBJ2-7, with D tentatively TRBD2 (5 bases). The CDR3 runs 15 residues. V was cut by 3 bases and J by 0 bases, with 12 bases left in between. CDR3 coding DNA: TGTGCCAGCAGTTTCTTGGGGAGCCGCTCCTACGAGCAGTACTTC. This encodes CASSFLGSRSYEQYF.

This clonotype has just a few counts. The CDR3 region is CASRRVGGGPLGEQFF. The CDR3 coding sequence is TGCGCCAGCAGGCGCGTTGGGGGAGGGCCTCTTGGAGAGCAGTTCTTC. V and J are TRBV4-1 and TRBJ2-1, with 7 bases aligning to TRBD2. V lost 6 bases, J lost 10 bases, and 18 bases stayed unmatched. CDR3 length equals 16 residues. The germline gives CDR1 MGHRA, CDR2 YSYEKL.

This clonotype was counted only a few times. This chain connects TRBV7-9 to TRBJ2-7; 7 bases are shared with TRBD2. The CDR3 runs to 15 residues. Germline V lookup: CDR1 SEHNR, CDR2 FQNEAQ (reference sequence). The junction had 11 bases not matched to a gene; V was cut back by 6 bases and J by 3 bases. For the CDR3, the DNA is TGTGCCAGCAGGGGGGGGGTCGGCAGTTTCTACGAGCAGTACTTC. Its translation is CASRGGVGSFYEQYF.

This sequence joins TRBV3-1 and TRBJ1-5; TRBD1 aligns across 8 bases. There are 14 residues in the CDR3. Unmatched junction bases numbered 7, after V lost 5 bases and J lost 7 bases. Germline V gene lookup returns CDR1 LGHDT and CDR2 YNNKEL (reference sequence). The CDR3 sequence is CASSSQGARQPQHF. The CDR3 DNA follows: TGTGCCAGCAGCTCCCAGGGGGCAAGGCAGCCCCAGCATTTT.

This clonotype appeared many times. The V and J genes are TRBV5-1 and TRBJ2-1, with D possibly being TRBD2 (5 bases). Germline-derived CDR1 and CDR2 are SGHRS and YFSETQ. V lost 4 bases, J lost 8 bases, and 10 bases lay in between. This CDR3 region has 12 residues. The CDR3 bases are TGCGCCAGCAGCCCAATGAGGGATGAGCAGTTCTTC. This encodes CASSPMRDEQFF. Complete variable domain (other parts from reference TRBV5-1 and TRBJ2-1): KAGVTQTPRYLIKTRGQQVTLSCSPISGHRSVSWYQQTPGQGLQFLFEYFSETQRNKGNFPGRFSGRQFSNSRSEMNVSTLELGDSALYLCASSPMRDEQFFGPGTRLTVL.

The CDR3 bases are TGTGCCTGGAGTGTAAATTTCAGGCGAGGGTTACGACAGCCCCAGCATTTT. Encoded protein: CAWSVNFRRGLRQPQHF. This chain links TRBV30 with TRBJ1-5, with D unresolved. The V end lost 0 bases, the J end lost 7 bases, and 22 bases lay between the germline ends. This CDR3 comprises 17 residues. Looked up from germline, CDR1 is GTSNPN and CDR2 is SVGIG (reference sequence).

This clonotype was seen only a few times. The chain has TRBV7-6 and TRBJ2-1; TRBD1 matches at 8 bases. Germline-derived CDR1 and CDR2 are SGHVS and FNYEAQ. There are 15 residues in the CDR3. The V gene end was trimmed by 5 bases and the J gene end by 8 bases; junction bases not matched to a gene: 11. The CDR3 reads CASSRREGQGDEQFF. As DNA, the CDR3 is TGTGCCAGCAGCCGTAGGGAAGGACAGGGCGATGAGCAGTTCTTC.

This clonotype was seen a few times. V usage is TRBV4-1 and J usage is TRBJ1-5; D not certain. V was cut by 4 bases and J by 5 bases, with 9 bases left in between. The length of the CDR3 is 13 residues. Germline lookup yields CDR1 MGHRA and CDR2 YSYEKL. The CDR3 here is CASSPTLDQPQHF. The CDR3, as DNA: TGCGCCAGCAGCCCGACCTTGGATCAGCCCCAGCATTTT.

This clonotype was recorded a few times. The chain joins TRBV12-3 or TRBV12-4 to TRBJ1-1, with D perhaps matching TRBD1 (5 bases). The CDR3 runs to 15 residues. Between the trimmed V and J ends, which lost 8 bases and 3 bases, there was a span of 19 bases. The CDR3 bases are TGTGCCAGCTTCCGTGGGGGGGATCCTTACACTGAAGCTTTCTTT. Translated, it gives CASFRGGDPYTEAFF.

The genes are TRBV12-3 or TRBV12-4 and TRBJ2-5; no definite D call. The CDR3 spans 16 residues. V lost 5 bases and J 1 base, leaving 17 bases between the germline ends. Here the CDR3 DNA reads TGTGCCAGCAGTCCCTACTCAACAACGCCCCAAGAGACCCAGTACTTC. Translation gives CASSPYSTTPQETQYF.

This sequence joins TRBV7-9 and TRBJ1-4; possible D gene TRBD1, 5 bases. The germline V and J ends were trimmed by 2 bases and 10 bases, with 8 bases remaining between them. This CDR3 comprises 12 residues. Germline-derived CDR1 and CDR2 are SEHNR and FQNEAQ (reference sequence). CDR3 amino acids: CASSLRGGKLFF. DNA of the CDR3: TGTGCCAGCAGCTTAAGGGGTGGAAAACTGTTTTTT.

This clonotype was picked up a small number of times. V gene TRBV5-1 combines with J gene TRBJ2-3; D is possibly TRBD1 (5 bases). CDR1 SGHRS and CDR2 YFSETQ come from the germline V gene. This CDR3 region has 13 residues. V lost 4 bases, J lost 6 bases, and 12 bases lay in between. CDR3 bases: TGCGCCAGCAGCGCCAGGGTATCGGATACGCAGTATTTT. This gives the protein CASSARVSDTQYF.

DNA for the CDR3: TGTGCCAGCAGCTTAGGGTCACTAGCGGGAAGATATAATGAGCAGTTCTTC. This encodes CASSLGSLAGRYNEQFF. The rearrangement uses TRBV11-3 and TRBJ2-1, with TRBD2 matching 10 bases. Germline CDR1 reads SGHNT; CDR2 reads YENEEA. Trimming at V came to 1 base and at J to 7 bases, leaving 10 bases not matched to a gene. This CDR3 spans 17 amino acids.

The chain combines TRBV30 with TRBJ2-3; 11 nucleotides line up with TRBD2. CDR1 is GTSNPN, CDR2 SVGIG, per germline (reference sequence). The CDR3 length is 17 residues. Unmatched junction bases numbered 13, after V lost 6 bases and J lost 2 bases. In DNA form, the CDR3 reads TGTGCCTGTACTAGCGGGAGTTATATCTTCCACACAGATACGCAGTATTTT. Translation gives CACTSGSYIFHTDTQYF.

This clonotype was seen a few times. The CDR3 DNA reads TGTGCCAGCAGTGAGGGACTTGAAGCTTTCTTT. It translates to CASSEGLEAFF. The rearrangement links TRBV2 to TRBJ1-1, with a tentative D call TRBD1 (5 bases). This CDR3 has 11 residues. Trimming left V 3 bases short and J 7 bases short, with 6 bases between. Germline loops: CDR1 SNHLY, CDR2 FYNNEI.

This clonotype was observed a few times. The chain joins TRBV7-2 to TRBJ2-6; the D gene could be TRBD1 or TRBD2 (6 bases each). The CDR3 runs to 17 residues. V dropped 4 bases and J dropped 2 bases, with 15 bases sitting between them. From germline, CDR1 is SGHTA and CDR2 FQGNSA. The CDR3 protein is CASSSDWGAAGANVLTF. The CDR3 DNA reads as TGTGCCAGCAGCTCAGACTGGGGGGCTGCTGGGGCCAACGTCCTGACTTTC. Looking up the rest from reference TRBV7-2 and TRBJ2-6 gives the full variable domain: GAGVSQSPSNKVTEKGKDVELRCDPISGHTALYWYRQSLGQGLEFLIYFQGNSAPDKSGLPSDRFSAERTGGSVSTLTIQRTQQEDSAVYLCASSSDWGAAGANVLTFGAGSRLTVL.

The chain combines TRBV7-3 with TRBJ1-5; D is unclear. Germline assignment: CDR1 SGHTA and CDR2 FQGTGA. Trimming stripped 0 bases from V and 2 bases from J, with 5 bases between. The CDR3 spans 14 residues. The CDR3 loop reads CASSLTAGNQPQHF. Written as DNA, the CDR3 is TGTGCCAGCAGCTTAACTGCGGGCAATCAGCCCCAGCATTTT.

This clonotype was detected a few times. The gene calls are TRBV6-1 and TRBJ2-2, with 11 bases fitting TRBD2. J gave up 6 bases and V 5 bases, and 5 bases lay outside the gene matches. Germline assignment: CDR1 MNHNS and CDR2 SASEGT. The CDR3 is 15 residues long. CDR3 DNA sequence: TGTGCCAGCAGTATAGCGGGACTAGCGGCCGGGGAGCTGTTTTTT. Translating gives CASSIAGLAAGELFF.

The rearrangement links TRBV5-1 to TRBJ1-1; TRBD1 is a possible D gene (5 bases). Germline CDR1 is SGHRS and CDR2 is YFSETQ. The CDR3 is made up of 15 amino acids. V was pared by 4 bases and J by 5 bases, with 18 bases between. The CDR3: CASSPGPGRETEAFF. The CDR3 DNA reads as TGCGCCAGCAGCCCGGGCCCAGGGAGGGAGACTGAAGCTTTCTTT.

In this sample, this clonotype turned up many times. The chain combines TRBV12-5 with TRBJ2-7, with D unresolved. V lost 3 bases to trimming and J lost 5 bases, with 8 bases between them. This CDR3 comprises 12 residues. The germline CDR1 and CDR2 sequences are LGHNT and FRNRAP. As DNA, the CDR3 is TGTGCTAGTGGTTTCGGAGCTAACGAGCAGTACTTC. Its protein product is CASGFGANEQYF.

This clonotype was picked up a small number of times. The genes are TRBV6-1 and TRBJ1-1; D possibly corresponds to TRBD1 (5 bases). Trimming pared 2 bases from V and 2 bases from J, leaving 9 bases between. CDR3 length equals 14 residues. CDR1 and CDR2 (germline): MNHNS, SASEGT. CDR3 bases: TGTGCCAGCAGTGAACTGGGGCTCAACACTGAAGCTTTCTTT. Translated: CASSELGLNTEAFF.

The chain uses TRBV14 and TRBJ2-7; TRBD1 is a possible D gene (5 bases). Trimming stripped 5 bases from V and 5 bases from J, with 16 bases between. The length of the CDR3 is 14 residues. Per germline, CDR1 SGHDN and CDR2 FVKESK. CDR3 sequence (DNA): TGTGCCAGCAGCAAAACATGGCAAGGGGACGAGCAGTACTTC. Its translation: CASSKTWQGDEQYF.

This clonotype has a handful of counts. The chain couples TRBV11-2 to TRBJ2-2, with 7 bases fitting TRBD1. Germline CDR1 SGHAT, CDR2 FQNNGV. CDR3 size: 15 residues. V was clipped by 4 bases and J by 5 bases; unmatched bases: 7. This CDR3 reads CASSSPDRVTGELFF. CDR3 nucleotide sequence: TGTGCCAGCAGCTCCCCCGACAGGGTAACCGGGGAGCTGTTTTTT. Looking up the rest from reference TRBV11-2 and TRBJ2-2 gives the full variable domain: EAGVAQSPRYKIIEKRQSVAFWCNPISGHATLYWYQQILGQGPKLLIQFQNNGVVDDSQLPKDRFSAERLKGVDSTLKIQPAKLEDSAVYLCASSSPDRVTGELFFGEGSRLTVL.

This clonotype occurred many times. The rearrangement uses TRBV5-1 and TRBJ2-1; D unclear. Per the germline V gene, CDR1 is SGHRS and CDR2 is YFSETQ. Deletions cut 0 bases from V and 5 bases from J, with 6 bases between. This CDR3 contains 13 residues. The DNA for the CDR3 is TGCGCCAGCAGCTTGGTCACCGACAATGAGCAGTTCTTC. Its protein product is CASSLVTDNEQFF.

This clonotype was detected a few times. The chain joins TRBV24-1 to TRBJ1-1; D perhaps matches TRBD1 (5 bases). Germline assignment: CDR1 KGHDR and CDR2 SFDVKD. V lost 6 bases to trimming and J lost 0 bases, with 13 bases between them. The CDR3 runs 15 residues. The CDR3: CATSNRRAVNTEAFF. Written as DNA, the CDR3 is TGTGCCACCAGTAACAGGAGAGCTGTGAACACTGAAGCTTTCTTT.

The chain carries TRBV29-1 and TRBJ2-2; TRBD2 agrees at 8 bases. The CDR3 is 15 amino acids. V lost 3 bases and J lost 5; bases outside the gene matches: 8. The germline V gene encodes CDR1 SQVTM and CDR2 ANQGSEA. The CDR3 DNA reads as TGCAGCGTTGAGAGTGGGGCTAGCGGGACCGGGGAGCTGTTTTTT. It codes for CSVESGASGTGELFF.

This clonotype was counted between two and nine times. The chain combines TRBV5-1 with TRBJ1-3, with D maybe TRBD1 (6 bases). CDR3 size: 13 residues. The germline gives CDR1 SGHRS, CDR2 YFSETQ. Between the trimmed V and J ends, which lost 4 bases and 5 bases, there was a span of 10 bases. CDR3 DNA sequence: TGCGCCAGCAGCGGACGGGACAGAAACACCATATATTTT. It specifies CASSGRDRNTIYF.

The rearrangement links TRBV29-1 to TRBJ2-3; D possibly corresponds to TRBD2 (6 bases). Germline V gives CDR1 SQVTM, CDR2 ANQGSEA. This CDR3 is 13 amino acids long. Trimming left V 8 bases short and J 0 bases short, with 12 bases between. This CDR3 reads CSSRDFSTDTQYF. The CDR3 nucleotides are TGCAGCAGCCGGGACTTTAGCACAGATACGCAGTATTTT.

This sequence joins TRBV7-9 and TRBJ1-4; 9 positions agree with TRBD1. The CDR3 runs 14 residues. V gave up 1 base and J gave up 8 bases; unmatched junction bases: 2. CDR1 and CDR2 (germline): SEHNR, FQNEAQ (reference sequence). The CDR3 DNA reads TGTGCCAGCAGCTTAGGGACAGGGGCGGAAAAACTGTTTTTT. Translated: CASSLGTGAEKLFF.

J is TRBJ2-7 and V is TRBV4-2; possibly TRBD1 or TRBD2 for D (6 bases each). Germline lookup yields CDR1 LGHNA and CDR2 YNFKEQ. Trimming cost V 1 base and J 2 bases, with 21 bases left between them. CDR3 length: 18 amino acids. The CDR3 nucleotides are TGTGCCAGCAGCCAAGTGGGGGGCAAACAGGGAATCACCTACGAGCAGTACTTC. Translation gives CASSQVGGKQGITYEQYF.